These T cell receptor beta chains were read from a single sample in a study of blood T cell repertoires in COVID-19. TCRdb's copy holds only in-frame clones and misses some; the assay was immunoSEQ multiplex PCR. In the table there are about 330,000 clones, approximately 85% of which are singletons. Sequenced: peripheral blood. Receptor source: a human donor in a cohort sampled during active COVID-19. Each CDR3 is given with its conserved first and last residue. Fields, in order: clone size, D gene, V gene, J gene, CDR3 DNA, CDR3 protein. D genes are given only for firm matches. Clone size is shown for a subset of rows, as once, few, many or a class of expanded clone.

clone size: .; D gene: TRBD1; V gene: TRBV5-4; J gene: TRBJ2-3; CDR3 DNA: TGTGCCAGCAGCCGAGCTCCACCCGGGACAGGGTACACAGATACGCAGTATTTT; CDR3 protein: CASSRAPPGTGYTDTQYF
clone size: .; D gene: TRBD1; V gene: TRBV24-1; J gene: TRBJ2-1; CDR3 DNA: TGTGCCACCAGTGATTTCGGGACAGGGCTCAGGGATGAGCAGTTCTTC; CDR3 protein: CATSDFGTGLRDEQFF
clone size: .; D gene: TRBD1; V gene: TRBV5-4; J gene: TRBJ2-3; CDR3 DNA: TGTGCCAGCACCTCGGACAGGGATGGGGATACGCAGTATTTT; CDR3 protein: CASTSDRDGDTQYF
clone size: .; D gene: .; V gene: TRBV15; J gene: TRBJ1-2; CDR3 DNA: TGTGCCACCAGAACAGCAGGGGTGATGGATGGCTACACCTTC; CDR3 protein: CATRTAGVMDGYTF
clone size: once; D gene: .; V gene: TRBV11-2; J gene: TRBJ2-3; CDR3 DNA: TGTGCCAGCAGCCCCAGCGGAGCCAGCTTACGGTCGCAGTATTTT; CDR3 protein: CASSPSGASLRSQYF
clone size: .; D gene: .; V gene: TRBV5-5; J gene: TRBJ2-2; CDR3 DNA: TGTGCCAGCAGCTTTTGGGCCACCGGGGAGCTGTTTTTT; CDR3 protein: CASSFWATGELFF
clone size: once; D gene: TRBD2; V gene: TRBV5-1; J gene: TRBJ2-2; CDR3 DNA: TGCGCCAGCAGCTTGGTGACTAGCGGGGGGTACACCGGGGAGCTGTTTTTT; CDR3 protein: CASSLVTSGGYTGELFF
clone size: .; D gene: .; V gene: TRBV20-1; J gene: TRBJ2-7; CDR3 DNA: TGCAGTGCTACAGGGGACGACGAGCAGTACTTC; CDR3 protein: CSATGDDEQYF
clone size: .; D gene: TRBD1; V gene: TRBV5-1; J gene: TRBJ1-6; CDR3 DNA: TGCGCCAGCAGCGGACAGGAGGAATCACCCCTCCACTTT; CDR3 protein: CASSGQEESPLHF
clone size: .; D gene: .; V gene: TRBV6-5; J gene: TRBJ1-2; CDR3 DNA: TGTGCCAGCAGCCCCCGAGGTTTCTATGGCTACACCTTC; CDR3 protein: CASSPRGFYGYTF
clone size: .; D gene: .; V gene: TRBV14; J gene: TRBJ2-5; CDR3 DNA: TGTGCCAGCAGCCAAGATCACCGGTCGGTCGGTGAGACCCAGTACTTC; CDR3 protein: CASSQDHRSVGETQYF
clone size: .; D gene: .; V gene: TRBV11-2; J gene: TRBJ1-5; CDR3 DNA: TGTGCCAGCAGCTTAGATGCAGGGGTGAATCAGCCCCAGCATTTT; CDR3 protein: CASSLDAGVNQPQHF
clone size: few; D gene: TRBD2; V gene: TRBV24-1; J gene: TRBJ2-3; CDR3 DNA: TGTGCCACCAGTGATTCAACGACTAGCGGGGTTGGGGATACGCAGTATTTT; CDR3 protein: CATSDSTTSGVGDTQYF
clone size: .; D gene: .; V gene: TRBV18; J gene: TRBJ2-7; CDR3 DNA: TGTGCCAGCTCACCCCCGACAGCCTCCTACGAGCAGTACTTC; CDR3 protein: CASSPPTASYEQYF
clone size: .; D gene: TRBD1; V gene: TRBV27; J gene: TRBJ2-1; CDR3 DNA: TGTGCCAGCAGTAGGTCAGACAGGGGGCGCGAAGGTGAGCAGTTCTTC; CDR3 protein: CASSRSDRGREGEQFF
clone size: .; D gene: .; V gene: TRBV6-5; J gene: TRBJ1-2; CDR3 DNA: TGTGCCAGCTCGGACGCGGGTGGGGGCTACACCTTC; CDR3 protein: CASSDAGGGYTF
clone size: .; D gene: TRBD1; V gene: TRBV5-1; J gene: TRBJ2-3; CDR3 DNA: TGCGCCAGCAGCTTGGAAGACAGGGGCACAGATACGCAGTATTTT; CDR3 protein: CASSLEDRGTDTQYF
clone size: .; D gene: TRBD1; V gene: TRBV6-1; J gene: TRBJ2-3; CDR3 DNA: TGTGCCAGCAGTGAACTAGGGGGCGAGGGCACAGATACGCAGTATTTT; CDR3 protein: CASSELGGEGTDTQYF
clone size: .; D gene: TRBD1; V gene: TRBV30; J gene: TRBJ1-3; CDR3 DNA: TGTGCCTGGGACAGGGGGTTCTCTGGAAACACCATATATTTT; CDR3 protein: CAWDRGFSGNTIYF
clone size: .; D gene: .; V gene: TRBV27; J gene: TRBJ2-1; CDR3 DNA: TGTGCCAGCAGTTTATCGATCGGTGAGCAGTTCTTC; CDR3 protein: CASSLSIGEQFF
clone size: .; D gene: .; V gene: TRBV5-1; J gene: TRBJ1-1; CDR3 DNA: TGCGCCAGCAGCGCAAACCGGTACACTGAAGCTTTCTTT; CDR3 protein: CASSANRYTEAFF
clone size: once; D gene: TRBD2; V gene: TRBV10-3; J gene: TRBJ2-1; CDR3 DNA: TGTGCCATCAGTGAATTGGCGGGGGGGCTAAATGAGCAGTTCTTC; CDR3 protein: CAISELAGGLNEQFF
clone size: .; D gene: TRBD1; V gene: TRBV9; J gene: TRBJ1-3; CDR3 DNA: TGTGCCAGCAGCAGAGCCCCACCACGACAGGGCTTTAATTCTGGAAACACCATATATTTT; CDR3 protein: CASSRAPPRQGFNSGNTIYF
clone size: .; D gene: .; V gene: TRBV5-6; J gene: TRBJ1-2; CDR3 DNA: TGTGCCAGCAGCTTGGCGCAGGGCGTCTATGGCTACACCTTC; CDR3 protein: CASSLAQGVYGYTF
clone size: once; D gene: .; V gene: TRBV29-1; J gene: TRBJ1-1; CDR3 DNA: TGCAGCGTCTCGCGAAACACTGAAGCTTTCTTT; CDR3 protein: CSVSRNTEAFF
clone size: .; D gene: .; V gene: TRBV7-9; J gene: TRBJ1-5; CDR3 DNA: TGTGCCAGCAGCTCGACTGCCGAATATCAGCCCCAGCATTTT; CDR3 protein: CASSSTAEYQPQHF
clone size: .; D gene: TRBD2; V gene: TRBV19; J gene: TRBJ2-3; CDR3 DNA: TGTGCCAGTAGTATACGGGGGGGCACAGATACGCAGTATTTT; CDR3 protein: CASSIRGGTDTQYF
clone size: once; D gene: .; V gene: TRBV5-1; J gene: TRBJ1-2; CDR3 DNA: TGCGCCAGCAGCTTGGTTGGGGGGACGGTATATGGCTACACCTTC; CDR3 protein: CASSLVGGTVYGYTF
clone size: .; D gene: .; V gene: TRBV10-2; J gene: TRBJ2-7; CDR3 DNA: TGCGCCAGCAGACCGGGGTGGGAGGTCGAGCAGTACTTC; CDR3 protein: CASRPGWEVEQYF